These 5 T cell receptor beta chains were sequenced from one sample in a study of shared clonotypes between healthy human individuals. Data came from immunoSEQ multiplex PCR; TCRdb stores just in-frame clones and leaves some out. The profile shows about 1.1 million clones, approximately 80% of them singletons. The material sequenced was memory CD4+ T cells from PBMCs. As to subset: CD45RA-negative fraction. The receptor source for this set is a man aged 18 to 29 in good health. Some clones in this sample may be carry-over from other donors' samples.

The chain combines TRBV7-9 with TRBJ2-7, with TRBD1 matching over 11 bases. J lost 0 bases, V lost 8 bases, and 9 bases had no gene match. Per the germline V gene, CDR1 is SEHNR and CDR2 is FQNEAQ (reference sequence). CDR3 length: 16 residues. The DNA of the CDR3 is TGTGCCAGCGGACCTATGGGGACAGGGGGCTCCTACGAGCAGTACTTC. Its protein is CASGPMGTGGSYEQYF.

The chain links TRBV5-1 to TRBJ2-4; D gene uncertain. The CDR3 is 15 residues long. V lost 4 bases and J lost 0, with 11 bases in between. From germline, CDR1 is SGHRS and CDR2 YFSETQ. The CDR3 protein is CASSRTPGAKNIQYF. The DNA of the CDR3 is TGCGCCAGCAGCCGAACCCCGGGAGCCAAAAACATTCAGTACTTC.

The V and J genes are TRBV9 and TRBJ2-2; no firm D call. The V gene lost 7 bases and the J gene lost 5 bases, with 6 bases spanning the gap. Germline V gene sequence: CDR1 SGDLS, CDR2 YYNGEE. The CDR3 loop spans 11 amino acids. The CDR3: CASDETGELFF. CDR3 coding DNA: TGTGCCAGCGATGAGACCGGGGAGCTGTTTTTT.

The rearrangement uses TRBV19 and TRBJ1-1; 8 bases align to TRBD1. Germline loops: CDR1 LNHDA, CDR2 SQIVND (reference sequence). Unmatched junction bases numbered 10, after V lost 5 bases and J lost 5 bases. The CDR3 has 15 amino acids. The CDR3 DNA reads TGTGCCAGTAGTCCGCCCACAGGGGGGCGGACTGAAGCTTTCTTT. Residues: CASSPPTGGRTEAFF.

The rearrangement links TRBV28 to TRBJ2-1, with TRBD2 as a possible D gene (6 bases). Per germline, CDR1 MDHEN and CDR2 SYDVKM. The CDR3 extends over 18 amino acids. V was shortened by 6 bases and J by 2 bases, with 23 bases between the two germline ends. This CDR3 is CASRRFLFAGPTYNEQFF. Here the CDR3 DNA reads TGTGCCAGCAGGAGGTTTCTTTTCGCGGGACCCACCTACAATGAGCAGTTCTTC.